The clone carrying this TCR beta chain occurred a few times. Its antigen is undetermined. This sample was included in a study of CD8 T cells in ankylosing spondylitis. There are 13 residues in the CDR3. The germline CDR1 and CDR2 sequences are MDHEN and SYDVKM. V lost 1 base and J lost 5, with 9 bases in between. TCRdb redid the calling of the 5' RACE reads with MiXCR, one entry per CDR3 protein. The repertoire holds a few hundred thousand distinct CDR3 sequences, with 20% as singletons. Findings and limits, study-wide: With a CD8+ phenotype, disease-linked clones were relatively rare in peripheral blood. Disease-associated clones were reportedly significantly overrepresented in matched ankylosing spondylitis synovial fluid. Within ankylosing spondylitis blood, a TCR beta motif made up of roughly eight highly homologous variants appeared to be characteristic.

This receptor was taken from a male donor with ankylosing spondylitis or in good health (not recorded which). The source material was blood, either unsorted or a sorted T cell fraction (not recorded which). This chain joins TRBV28 and TRBJ2-7; D not certain. The CDR3 DNA reads TGTGCCAGCAGTTTATTGCCGTTGCACGAGCAGTACTTC. Protein sequence: CASSLLPLHEQYF.